What follows are 16 T cell receptor beta chains derived from one specimen sequenced in a study of radiation and T cells in renal cell carcinoma. Documented time point: blood 4 weeks post-SBRT, at nephrectomy. As for treatment: 15 Gy SBRT to primary tumor, nephrectomy 4 weeks later. Sequencing was performed with immunoSEQ multiplex PCR; in TCRdb, only in-frame clones are kept and a portion is missing. The profile shows about 40,000 clones, roughly 85% of them singletons. The sample in question was blood, obtained from a patient whose treatment included radiotherapy and nephrectomy. These receptor sequences come from a woman aged 70-85 years with renal cell carcinoma.

This sequence joins TRBV5-1 and TRBJ1-1, with TRBD1 as a possible D gene (5 bases). Germline loops: CDR1 SGHRS, CDR2 YFSETQ. V was clipped by 4 bases and J by 0 bases, with 10 bases between them. The CDR3 is 14 residues long. CDR3 nucleotides: TGCGCCAGCAGCCCGGGGACGGTGAACACTGAAGCTTTCTTT. Protein sequence: CASSPGTVNTEAFF.

The chain links TRBV6-5 to TRBJ1-3; D ambiguous. CDR1 MNHEY and CDR2 SVGAGI come from the germline V gene. The germline V and J ends were trimmed by 8 bases and 0 bases, with 2 bases remaining between them. This CDR3 has 11 amino acids. The CDR3 bases are TGTGCCAGCCACTCTGGAAACACCATATATTTT. Translation gives CASHSGNTIYF.

This chain joins TRBV9 and TRBJ1-2; no clear D. CDR1 and CDR2 (germline): SGDLS, YYNGEE. This CDR3 spans 14 amino acids. Trimming removed 0 bases at V and 5 bases at J, with 11 bases between. The CDR3, as DNA: TGTGCCAGCAGCGTAGCGAGGTCGGGGTATGGCTACACCTTC. Residues: CASSVARSGYGYTF.

This clone was seen a few times. This chain uses TRBV7-3 with TRBJ1-1, with D tentatively TRBD1 (5 bases). The CDR3 runs to 13 residues. Deletions cut 2 bases from V and 4 bases from J, with 8 bases between. The V gene's germline CDR1 is SGHTA and CDR2 FQGTGA. In nucleotides, the CDR3 is TGTGCCAGCAGCTTACAGGGATCCACTGAAGCTTTCTTT. It specifies CASSLQGSTEAFF.

This rearrangement joins TRBV7-9 to TRBJ1-1, with D perhaps TRBD1 (6 bases). CDR1 and CDR2 from the germline V gene are SEHNR and FQNEAQ (reference sequence). This CDR3 comprises 14 residues. The V end lost 5 bases, the J end lost 1 base, and 11 bases lay between the germline ends. The CDR3 sequence: CASSILTGNTEAFF. In nucleotides, the CDR3 is TGTGCCAGCAGCATCCTGACAGGGAACACTGAAGCTTTCTTT.

In this sample, this clone turned up once. The chain has TRBV29-1 and TRBJ1-3; no firm D call. Germline CDR1 SQVTM, CDR2 ANQGSEA. CDR3 length equals 12 residues. Trimming left V 1 base short and J 8 bases short, with 9 bases between. In DNA, the CDR3 is TGCAGCGTTGAAGGAAGGGCGGACACCATATATTTT. Translated: CSVEGRADTIYF.

This sequence joins TRBV20-1 and TRBJ2-7; D could derive from TRBD1 or TRBD2 (5 bases each). Trimming took 5 bases from V and 3 from J, leaving 8 bases between them. CDR1 and CDR2 from the germline V gene are DFQATT and SNEGSKA (reference sequence). The CDR3 is made up of 11 amino acids. The CDR3 region has the DNA TGCAGTGCTGGGGGTAGCTACGAGCAGTACTTC. It codes for CSAGGSYEQYF.

The rearrangement joins TRBV25-1 to TRBJ2-5; 7 nucleotides match TRBD1. CDR3 length: 14 residues. The trim removed 5 bases at V and 4 bases at J, leaving 7 bases unmatched. The germline CDR1 and CDR2 sequences are MGHDK and SYGVNS. CDR3 sequence: CASSRPGQSETQYF. As DNA, the CDR3 is TGTGCCAGCAGTCGCCCGGGACAGTCAGAGACCCAGTACTTC.

V and J are TRBV7-9 and TRBJ1-1; a possible D gene is TRBD1 (6 bases). V was shortened by 1 base and J by 0 bases, with 12 bases between the two germline ends. Germline-derived CDR1 and CDR2 are SEHNR and FQNEAQ (reference sequence). The CDR3 is made up of 16 amino acids. CDR3 DNA: TGTGCCAGCAGCTTAGGTCGCAGGGGTTTGAACACTGAAGCTTTCTTT. Its protein is CASSLGRRGLNTEAFF.

The chain links TRBV5-5 to TRBJ2-1; TRBD1 might be the D (6 bases). The CDR3 sequence is 15 residues long. Germline CDR1 is SGHKS and CDR2 is YYEKEE (reference sequence). Trimming stripped 2 bases from V and 0 bases from J, with 9 bases between. Here the CDR3 reads CASSFGQFSYNEQFF. CDR3 nucleotides: TGTGCCAGCAGCTTCGGACAGTTCTCCTACAATGAGCAGTTCTTC.

The V gene is TRBV5-6, the J gene TRBJ2-5, with D perhaps TRBD1 or TRBD2 (5 bases each). Germline CDR1 is SGHDT and CDR2 is YYEEEE. The CDR3 covers 17 residues. Trimming left V 0 bases short and J 5 bases short, with 20 bases between. CDR3 in DNA: TGTGCCAGCAGCTTGGGGTCGTTTGGGGCGCGGACTGAGACCCAGTACTTC. Residues: CASSLGSFGARTETQYF.

V is TRBV21-1 and J is TRBJ1-4. TRBV21-1 is a pseudogene. The CDR3 spans 16 residues. In DNA, the CDR3 is TGTGCCAGCAGACTCCGGCACAAGGTGCATAATGAAAAACTGTTTTTT. Translation: CASRLRHKVHNEKLFF.

This chain joins TRBV2 and TRBJ1-1; no clear D gene. CDR3 size: 14 residues. Germline CDR1 and CDR2: SNHLY and FYNNEI. The V gene lost 6 bases and the J gene lost 5 bases, with 16 bases spanning the gap. CDR3 loop: CASSPTKGWTEAFF. The CDR3 DNA follows: TGTGCCAGCAGCCCGACCAAAGGGTGGACTGAAGCTTTCTTT.

The CDR3 protein is CASSSGTSWSYEQYF. In nucleotides, the CDR3 is TGTGCCAGCAGCTCCGGGACTAGCTGGTCCTACGAGCAGTACTTC. The gene calls are TRBV11-2 and TRBJ2-7; 9 bases are a match to TRBD2. CDR3 length equals 15 residues. CDR1 is SGHAT and CDR2 is FQNNGV in the germline V gene. V was clipped by 4 bases and J by 1 base; unmatched bases: 5. The full variable domain, completed using reference TRBV11-2 and TRBJ2-7, is EAGVAQSPRYKIIEKRQSVAFWCNPISGHATLYWYQQILGQGPKLLIQFQNNGVVDDSQLPKDRFSAERLKGVDSTLKIQPAKLEDSAVYLCASSSGTSWSYEQYFGPGTRLTVT.

J is TRBJ2-7 and V is TRBV27, with D tentatively TRBD1 (6 bases). Germline CDR1 reads MNHEY; CDR2 reads SMNVEV (reference sequence). Trimming stripped 5 bases from V and 4 bases from J, with 18 bases between. The CDR3 totals 15 residues. CDR3 DNA sequence: TGTGCCAGCAGTGTGAAGGCAGGGGTCGTTTACGAGCAGTACTTC. This gives the protein CASSVKAGVVYEQYF.

V is TRBV7-9 and J is TRBJ1-6; 12 bases align to TRBD1. After removal of 5 bases from V and 0 bases from J, the junction contained 5 bases not matched to a gene. The germline V gene encodes CDR1 SEHNR and CDR2 FQNEAQ (reference sequence). This CDR3 contains 18 residues. The CDR3 protein is CASSGDRGLSSYNSPLHF. CDR3 in DNA: TGTGCCAGCAGCGGGGACAGGGGGCTGAGCTCCTATAATTCACCCCTCCACTTT.